In this sample, the clone carrying this TCR beta chain turned up many times. No antigen is known for it. RNA was isolated and reverse transcribed to cDNA, the sequencing template. Generated by immunoSEQ multiplex PCR, the TCRdb table keeps only in-frame clones and is missing some. The sample carries under 200,000 clones, less than 70% recorded once. The data belong to a study of CD8+ T cells in alopecia areata. As for treatment: oral pan-JAK inhibitor, 5-10 mg twice daily. Researchers picked out CD4+ and CD8+ T cells from PBMCs by sorting. This CDR3 contains 13 residues. The germline gives CDR1 SGHDN, CDR2 FVKESK. V was cut by 7 bases and J by 9 bases, with 16 bases left in between. The study, taken as a whole, reports: Significant decreases in scalp clonality and expanded CD8+ clones followed tofacitinib treatment.

This sample comprised CD4+ T cells sorted from blood, obtained at week 24, from a patient treated with tofacitinib. This TCR derives from a human donor with alopecia areata. This rearrangement joins TRBV14 to TRBJ2-1; D possibly corresponds to TRBD2 (5 bases). The CDR3 loop reads CASTHQRAGEQFF. In DNA form, the CDR3 reads TGTGCCAGCACCCACCAAAGGGCGGGTGAGCAGTTCTTC.